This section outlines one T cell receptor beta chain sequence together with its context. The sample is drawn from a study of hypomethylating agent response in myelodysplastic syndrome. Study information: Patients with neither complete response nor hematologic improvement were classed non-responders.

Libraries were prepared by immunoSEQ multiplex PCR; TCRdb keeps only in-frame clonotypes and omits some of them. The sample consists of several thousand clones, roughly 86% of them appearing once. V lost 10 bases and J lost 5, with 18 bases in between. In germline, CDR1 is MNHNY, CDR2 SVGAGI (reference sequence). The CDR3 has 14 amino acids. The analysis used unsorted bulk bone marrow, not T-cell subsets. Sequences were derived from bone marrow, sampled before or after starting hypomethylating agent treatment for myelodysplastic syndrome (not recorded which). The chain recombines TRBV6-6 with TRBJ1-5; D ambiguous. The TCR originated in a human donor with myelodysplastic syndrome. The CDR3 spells CATKKPGFDQPQHF. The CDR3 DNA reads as TGTGCCACCAAAAAGCCCGGGTTTGATCAGCCCCAGCATTTT.